A selection of T cell receptor beta chains follows, all from one sample in a study of T cell responses to AZD1222 COVID-19 vaccine. The protocol was immunoSEQ multiplex PCR, while the TCRdb copy is restricted to in-frame clones and leaves out a portion. The sample lists around 53,000 clones; 75% to 90% were seen once. Sequencing used peripheral blood, obtained on day 0 of MenACWY control vaccination. The receptor set was obtained from an adult in good health. Each CDR3 is given with its conserved first and last residue. A D gene is named only where the DNA matches it firmly. A clone size is listed for some rows: how often the clone was seen (once, few, many), or a class if it is expanded.

V gene	J gene	clone size	D gene	CDR3 DNA	CDR3 protein
TRBV9	TRBJ1-3	.	.	TGTGCCAGCAGCTCCGGTGCAGACTTCTCTGGAAACACCATATATTTT	CASSSGADFSGNTIYF
TRBV30	TRBJ2-7	.	TRBD2	TGTGCCTGGAGTGTACCAGCGGGAGTGGGAGAGCAGTACTTC	CAWSVPAGVGEQYF
TRBV6-5	TRBJ1-1	once	.	TGTGCCAGCAGTTACCAAGTCAGGGGAGGTCGGACTGAAGCTTTCTTT	CASSYQVRGGRTEAFF
TRBV18	TRBJ2-2	.	.	TGTGCCAGCTCACCAAACCCTGGCAGGACGAACACCGGGGAGCTGTTTTTT	CASSPNPGRTNTGELFF
TRBV19	TRBJ1-6	.	TRBD1	TGTGCCAGTAGCTTCCAGGGGACAGATTCACCCCTCCACTTT	CASSFQGTDSPLHF
TRBV10-1	TRBJ2-1	.	TRBD2	TGCGCCAGCAGTGGTACCGGGACTAGCGGGTACAATGAGCAGTTCTTC	CASSGTGTSGYNEQFF
TRBV6-6	TRBJ2-7	.	.	TGTGCCAGCAGTCGACAGAACTACGAGCAGTACTTC	CASSRQNYEQYF
TRBV5-1	TRBJ2-5	.	.	TGCGCCAGCAGCTTGGGACGGGGTAAAGAGACCCAGTACTTC	CASSLGRGKETQYF
TRBV3-1/TRBV3-2	TRBJ2-2	.	TRBD2	TGTGCCAGCAGCCGCCGTAGCGGGTTAAACACCGGGGAGCTGTTTTTT	CASSRRSGLNTGELFF
TRBV30	TRBJ1-6	.	.	TGTGCCTGGAGTGGAGTACGGGGCTATAATTCACCCCTCCACTTT	CAWSGVRGYNSPLHF
TRBV11-3	TRBJ2-1	few	.	TGTGCCAGCAGCTTAGTAGGCGGAGTCTACAATGAGCAGTTCTTC	CASSLVGGVYNEQFF
TRBV29-1	TRBJ1-2	.	TRBD1	TGCAGCGCCCCTGGACAGGCCTATGGCTACACCTTC	CSAPGQAYGYTF
TRBV18	TRBJ2-2	.	.	TGTGCCAGCTCACCACCGGTGGTTGGTCTCACCGGGGAGCTGTTTTTT	CASSPPVVGLTGELFF
TRBV5-1	TRBJ2-7	.	TRBD2	TGCGCCAGCAGCTTGCTAGCGGTGCCCAGTAGTCGCTACGAGCAGTACTTC	CASSLLAVPSSRYEQYF
TRBV23-1	TRBJ2-5	.	.	TGCGCCAGCAGTCACCTTGTGGCCCAGTACTTC	CASSHLVAQYF
TRBV2	TRBJ1-5	.	.	TGTGCCAGCATTGACAGTAATAGCAATCAGCCCCAGCATTTT	CASIDSNSNQPQHF
TRBV28	TRBJ1-1	.	TRBD1	TGTGCCAGCAGCGGACCGGGACAGTTGATCAATGAAGCTTTCTTT	CASSGPGQLINEAFF